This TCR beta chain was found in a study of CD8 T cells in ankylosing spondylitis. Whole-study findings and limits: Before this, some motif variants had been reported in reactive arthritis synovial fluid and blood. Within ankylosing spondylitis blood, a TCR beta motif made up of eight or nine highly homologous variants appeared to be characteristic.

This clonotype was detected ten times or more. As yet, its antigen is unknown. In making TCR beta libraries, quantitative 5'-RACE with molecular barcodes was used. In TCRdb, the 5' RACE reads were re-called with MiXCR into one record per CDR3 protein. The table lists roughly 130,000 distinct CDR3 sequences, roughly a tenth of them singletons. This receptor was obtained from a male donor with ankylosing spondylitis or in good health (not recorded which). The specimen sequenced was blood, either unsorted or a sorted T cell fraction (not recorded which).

DNA of the CDR3: TGTGCCAGCAGCTTAAGTAGCGGGCTCTCCTACGAGCAGTACTTC. It yields the protein CASSLSSGLSYEQYF. The chain employs TRBV11-2 and TRBJ2-7, with 7 bases aligning to TRBD2. This CDR3 is 15 amino acids long. Germline-derived CDR1 and CDR2 are SGHAT and FQNNGV. V was clipped by 2 bases and J by 0 bases; unmatched bases: 4.